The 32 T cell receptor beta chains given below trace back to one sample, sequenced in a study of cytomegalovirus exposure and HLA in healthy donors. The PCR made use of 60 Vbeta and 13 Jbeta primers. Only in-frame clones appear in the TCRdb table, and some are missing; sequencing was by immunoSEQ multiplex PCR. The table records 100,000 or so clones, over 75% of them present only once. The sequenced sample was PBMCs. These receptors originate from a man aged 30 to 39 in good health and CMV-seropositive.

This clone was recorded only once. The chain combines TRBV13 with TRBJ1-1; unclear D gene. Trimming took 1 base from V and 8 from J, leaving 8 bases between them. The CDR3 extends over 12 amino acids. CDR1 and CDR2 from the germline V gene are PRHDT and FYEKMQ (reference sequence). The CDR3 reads CASSLDRGEAFF. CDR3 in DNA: TGTGCCAGCAGCTTAGATCGGGGAGAAGCTTTCTTT.

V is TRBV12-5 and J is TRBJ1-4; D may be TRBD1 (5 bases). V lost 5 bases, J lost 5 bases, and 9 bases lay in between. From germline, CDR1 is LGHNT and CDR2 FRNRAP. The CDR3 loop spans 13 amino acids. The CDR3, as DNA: TGTGCTAGTGGTAGGGACTCCAATGAAAAACTGTTTTTT. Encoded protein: CASGRDSNEKLFF.

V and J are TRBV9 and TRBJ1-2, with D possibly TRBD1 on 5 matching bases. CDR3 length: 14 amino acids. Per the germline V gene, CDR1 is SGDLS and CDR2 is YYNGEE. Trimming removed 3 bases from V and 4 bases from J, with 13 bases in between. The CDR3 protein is CASSALKQVYGYTF. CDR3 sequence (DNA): TGTGCCAGCAGCGCCCTGAAACAGGTCTATGGCTACACCTTC.

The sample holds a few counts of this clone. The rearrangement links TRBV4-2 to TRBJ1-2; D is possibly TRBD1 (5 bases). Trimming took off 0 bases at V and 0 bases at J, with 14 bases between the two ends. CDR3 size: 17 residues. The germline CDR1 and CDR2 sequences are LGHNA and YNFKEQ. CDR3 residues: CASSQEARGGANYGYTF. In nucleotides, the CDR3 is TGTGCCAGCAGCCAAGAGGCCCGCGGAGGGGCTAACTATGGCTACACCTTC.

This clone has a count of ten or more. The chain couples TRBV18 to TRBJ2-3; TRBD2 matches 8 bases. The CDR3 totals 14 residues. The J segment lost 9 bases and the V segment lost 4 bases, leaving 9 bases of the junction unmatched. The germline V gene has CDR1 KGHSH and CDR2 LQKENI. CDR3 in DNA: TGTGCCAGCTCACTAGCGGGGAACCTGGACACGCAGTATTTT. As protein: CASSLAGNLDTQYF.

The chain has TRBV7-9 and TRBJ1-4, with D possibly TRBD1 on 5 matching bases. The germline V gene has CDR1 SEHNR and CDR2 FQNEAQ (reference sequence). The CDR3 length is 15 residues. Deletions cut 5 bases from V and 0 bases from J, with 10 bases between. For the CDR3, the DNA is TGTGCCAGCAGCGGCCGGACATCAACTAATGAAAAACTGTTTTTT. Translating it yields CASSGRTSTNEKLFF.

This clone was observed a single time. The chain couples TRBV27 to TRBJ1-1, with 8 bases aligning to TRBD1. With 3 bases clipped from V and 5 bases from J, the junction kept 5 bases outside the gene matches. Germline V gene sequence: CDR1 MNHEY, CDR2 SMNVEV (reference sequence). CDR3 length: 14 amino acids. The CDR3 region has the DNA TGTGCCAGCAGTTTTCAGGGGGCTAGGACTGAAGCTTTCTTT. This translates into CASSFQGARTEAFF.

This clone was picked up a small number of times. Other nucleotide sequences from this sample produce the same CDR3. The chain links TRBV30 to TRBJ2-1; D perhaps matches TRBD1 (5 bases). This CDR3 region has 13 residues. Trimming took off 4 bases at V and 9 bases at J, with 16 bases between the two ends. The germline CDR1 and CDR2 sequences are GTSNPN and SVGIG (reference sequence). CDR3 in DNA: TGTGCCTGGATTAGGGGTGTAGTAAGTGAGCAGTTCTTC. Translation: CAWIRGVVSEQFF.

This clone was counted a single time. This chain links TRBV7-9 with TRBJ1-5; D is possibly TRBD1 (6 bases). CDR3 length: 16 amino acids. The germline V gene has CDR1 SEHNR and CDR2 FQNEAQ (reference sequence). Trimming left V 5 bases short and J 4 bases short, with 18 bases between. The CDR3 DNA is TGTGCCAGCAGCGGAGGCATTGTGGGGGCAAATCAGCCCCAGCATTTT. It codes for CASSGGIVGANQPQHF.

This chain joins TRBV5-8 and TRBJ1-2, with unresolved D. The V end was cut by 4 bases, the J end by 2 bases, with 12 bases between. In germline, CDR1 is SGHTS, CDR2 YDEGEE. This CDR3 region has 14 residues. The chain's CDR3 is CASSSRDGNYGYTF. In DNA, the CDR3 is TGTGCCAGCAGCAGCCGGGATGGAAACTATGGCTACACCTTC. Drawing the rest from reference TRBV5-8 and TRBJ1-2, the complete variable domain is EAGVTQSPTHLIKTRGQQATLRCSPISGHTSVYWYQQALGLGLQFLLWYDEGEERNRGNFPPRFSGRQFPNYSSELNVNALELEDSALYLCASSSRDGNYGYTFGSGTRLTVV.

The CDR3 protein is CASSFGTGDGYTF. The CDR3 nucleotides are TGTGCCAGCAGCTTTGGGACAGGGGATGGCTACACCTTC. This chain joins TRBV7-9 and TRBJ1-2, with 10 bases matching TRBD1. Per germline, CDR1 SEHNR and CDR2 FQNEAQ (reference sequence). The CDR3 length is 13 residues. V shed 3 bases, J shed 6 bases, and the junction held 1 base outside the gene matches.

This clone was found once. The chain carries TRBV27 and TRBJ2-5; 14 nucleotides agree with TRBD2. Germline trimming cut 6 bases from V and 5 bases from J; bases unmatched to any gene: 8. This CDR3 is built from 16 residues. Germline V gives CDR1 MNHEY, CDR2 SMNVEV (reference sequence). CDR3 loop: CASSRLAGGGRETQYF. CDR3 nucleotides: TGTGCCAGCAGCAGACTAGCGGGAGGGGGTAGGGAGACCCAGTACTTC.

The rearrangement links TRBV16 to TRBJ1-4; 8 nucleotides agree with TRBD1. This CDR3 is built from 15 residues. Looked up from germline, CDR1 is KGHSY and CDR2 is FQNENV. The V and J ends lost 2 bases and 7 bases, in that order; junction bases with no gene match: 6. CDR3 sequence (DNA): TGTGCCAGCAGCCAACCTGGACAGGGCGGTGAAAAACTGTTTTTT. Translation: CASSQPGQGGEKLFF.

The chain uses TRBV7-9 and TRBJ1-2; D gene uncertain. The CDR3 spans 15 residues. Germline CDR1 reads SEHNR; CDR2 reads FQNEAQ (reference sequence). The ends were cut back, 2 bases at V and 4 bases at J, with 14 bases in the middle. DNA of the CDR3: TGTGCCAGCAGCTTAAGCGGCCTAACCATCTATGGCTACACCTTC. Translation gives CASSLSGLTIYGYTF.

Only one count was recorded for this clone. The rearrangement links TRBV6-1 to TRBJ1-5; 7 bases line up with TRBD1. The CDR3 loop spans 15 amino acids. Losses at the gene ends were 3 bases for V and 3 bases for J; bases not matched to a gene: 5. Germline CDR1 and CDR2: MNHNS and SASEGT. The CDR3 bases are TGTGCCAGCAGTGAGGGACAGATACTCAATCAGCCCCAGCATTTT. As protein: CASSEGQILNQPQHF.

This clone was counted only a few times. The CDR3 DNA follows: TGTGCCGGAAAAGCGGAACTCACTTACAATGAGCAGTTCTTC. As protein: CAGKAELTYNEQFF. The chain combines TRBV30 with TRBJ2-1; possible D gene TRBD2, 5 bases. Germline CDR1 reads GTSNPN; CDR2 reads SVGIG (reference sequence). The ends were cut back, 8 bases at V and 4 bases at J, with 18 bases in the middle. This CDR3 has 14 residues. The variable domain in full, completed from reference TRBV30 and TRBJ2-1, reads SQTIHQWPATLVQPVGSPLSLECTVEGTSNPNLYWYRQAAGRGLQLLFYSVGIGQISSEVPQNLSASRPQDRQFILSSKKLLLSDSGFYLCAGKAELTYNEQFFGPGTRLTVL.

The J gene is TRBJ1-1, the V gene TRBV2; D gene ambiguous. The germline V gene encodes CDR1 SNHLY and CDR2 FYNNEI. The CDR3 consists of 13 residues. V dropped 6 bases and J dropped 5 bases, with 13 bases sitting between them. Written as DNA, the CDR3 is TGTGCCAGCAGCTGGGAGGTGCGGACTGAAGCTTTCTTT. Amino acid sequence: CASSWEVRTEAFF. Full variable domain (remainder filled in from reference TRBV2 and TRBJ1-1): EPEVTQTPSHQVTQMGQEVILRCVPISNHLYFYWYRQILGQKVEFLVSFYNNEISEKSEIFDDQFSVERPDGSNFTLKIRSTKLEDSAMYFCASSWEVRTEAFFGQGTRLTVV.

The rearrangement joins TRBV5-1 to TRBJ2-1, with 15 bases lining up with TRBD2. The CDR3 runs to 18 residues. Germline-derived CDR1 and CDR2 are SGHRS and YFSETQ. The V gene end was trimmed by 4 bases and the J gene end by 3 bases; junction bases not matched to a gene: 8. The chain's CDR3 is CASSGGLAGGLYYNEQFF. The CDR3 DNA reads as TGCGCCAGCAGCGGGGGACTAGCGGGGGGCCTTTACTACAATGAGCAGTTCTTC.

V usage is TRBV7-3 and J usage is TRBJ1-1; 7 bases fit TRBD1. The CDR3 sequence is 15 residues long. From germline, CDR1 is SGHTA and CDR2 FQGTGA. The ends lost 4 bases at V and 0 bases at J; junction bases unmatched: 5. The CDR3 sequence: CASSSLDRLNTEAFF. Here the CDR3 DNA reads TGTGCCAGCAGCTCTCTGGACAGGTTGAACACTGAAGCTTTCTTT. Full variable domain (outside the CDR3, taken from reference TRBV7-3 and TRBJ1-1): GAGVSQTPSNKVTEKGKYVELRCDPISGHTALYWYRQSLGQGPEFLIYFQGTGAADDSGLPNDRFFAVRPEGSVSTLKIQRTERGDSAVYLCASSSLDRLNTEAFFGQGTRLTVV.

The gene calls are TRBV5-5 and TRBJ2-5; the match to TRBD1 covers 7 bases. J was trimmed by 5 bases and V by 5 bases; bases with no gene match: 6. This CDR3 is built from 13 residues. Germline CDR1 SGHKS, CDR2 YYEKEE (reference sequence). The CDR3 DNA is TGTGCCAGCAGACCTGGACAGGTTGAGACCCAGTACTTC. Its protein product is CASRPGQVETQYF.

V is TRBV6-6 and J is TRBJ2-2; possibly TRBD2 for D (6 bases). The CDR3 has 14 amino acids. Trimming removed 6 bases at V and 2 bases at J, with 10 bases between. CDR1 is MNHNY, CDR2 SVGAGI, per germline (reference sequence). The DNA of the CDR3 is TGTGCCAGCAGCCGGGACTTTAACACCGGGGAGCTGTTTTTT. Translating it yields CASSRDFNTGELFF.

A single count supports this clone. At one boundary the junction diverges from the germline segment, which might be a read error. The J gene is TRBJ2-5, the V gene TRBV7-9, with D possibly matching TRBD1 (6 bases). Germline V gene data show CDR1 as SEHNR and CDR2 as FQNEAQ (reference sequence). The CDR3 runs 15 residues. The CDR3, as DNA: TGTTCCAGCAGCTTAGTCCCAGGGGTCCCGGAGACCCAGTACTTC. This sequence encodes CSSSLVPGVPETQYF.

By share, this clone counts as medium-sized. CDR3 sequence reads: CASSFLRDTNEKLFF. In DNA, the CDR3 is TGTGCCAGCAGCTTTCTCAGGGATACTAATGAAAAACTGTTTTTT. The chain recombines TRBV7-6 with TRBJ1-4; tentatively, D is TRBD1 (5 bases). Germline V gene lookup returns CDR1 SGHVS and CDR2 FNYEAQ. Trimming shortened V by 3 bases and J by 2 bases, and 10 bases separated the two germline ends. This CDR3 region has 15 residues.

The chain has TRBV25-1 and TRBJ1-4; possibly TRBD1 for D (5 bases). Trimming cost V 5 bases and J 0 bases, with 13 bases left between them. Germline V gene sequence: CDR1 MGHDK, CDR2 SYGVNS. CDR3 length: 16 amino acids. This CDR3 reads CASSHSRGATNEKLFF. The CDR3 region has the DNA TGTGCCAGCAGTCACTCGCGGGGCGCAACTAATGAAAAACTGTTTTTT.

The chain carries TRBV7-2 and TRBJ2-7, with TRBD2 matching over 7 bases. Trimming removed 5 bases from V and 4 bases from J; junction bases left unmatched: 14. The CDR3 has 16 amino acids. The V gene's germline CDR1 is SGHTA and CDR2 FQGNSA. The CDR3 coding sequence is TGTGCCAGCAGCCTTACCCCTCTTGCGGGAGAATACGAGCAGTACTTC. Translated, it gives CASSLTPLAGEYEQYF.

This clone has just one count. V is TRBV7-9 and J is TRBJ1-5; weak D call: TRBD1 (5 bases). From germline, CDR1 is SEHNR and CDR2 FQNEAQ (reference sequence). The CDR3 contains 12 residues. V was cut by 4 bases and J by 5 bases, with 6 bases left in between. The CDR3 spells CASSSTDQPQHF. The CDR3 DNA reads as TGTGCCAGCAGCTCGACAGATCAGCCCCAGCATTTT.

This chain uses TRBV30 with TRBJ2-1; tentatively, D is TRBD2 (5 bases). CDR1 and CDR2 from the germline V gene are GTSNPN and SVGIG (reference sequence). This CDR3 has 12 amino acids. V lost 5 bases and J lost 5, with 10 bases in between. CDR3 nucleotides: TGTGCCTGGGGGCCTAGCAACAATGAGCAGTTCTTC. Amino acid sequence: CAWGPSNNEQFF. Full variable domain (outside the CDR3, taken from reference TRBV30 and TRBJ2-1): SQTIHQWPATLVQPVGSPLSLECTVEGTSNPNLYWYRQAAGRGLQLLFYSVGIGQISSEVPQNLSASRPQDRQFILSSKKLLLSDSGFYLCAWGPSNNEQFFGPGTRLTVL.

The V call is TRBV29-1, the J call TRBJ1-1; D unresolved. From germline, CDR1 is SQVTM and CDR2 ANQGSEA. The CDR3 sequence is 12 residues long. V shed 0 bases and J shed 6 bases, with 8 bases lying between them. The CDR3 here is CSVEDPEAEAFF. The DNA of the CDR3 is TGCAGCGTTGAAGATCCCGAGGCTGAAGCTTTCTTT.

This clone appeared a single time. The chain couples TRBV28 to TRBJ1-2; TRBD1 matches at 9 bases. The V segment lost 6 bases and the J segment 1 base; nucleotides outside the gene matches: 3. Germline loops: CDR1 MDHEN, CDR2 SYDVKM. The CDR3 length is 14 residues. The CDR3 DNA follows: TGTGCCAGCAGGGGACAGGGCGGTAACTATGGCTACACCTTC. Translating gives CASRGQGGNYGYTF.

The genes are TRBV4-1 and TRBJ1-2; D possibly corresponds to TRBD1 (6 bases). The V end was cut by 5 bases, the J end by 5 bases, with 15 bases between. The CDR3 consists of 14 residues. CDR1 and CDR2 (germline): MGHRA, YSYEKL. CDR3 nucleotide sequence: TGCGCCAGCAGCGAGGACAGTACCCTATATGGCTACACCTTC. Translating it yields CASSEDSTLYGYTF.

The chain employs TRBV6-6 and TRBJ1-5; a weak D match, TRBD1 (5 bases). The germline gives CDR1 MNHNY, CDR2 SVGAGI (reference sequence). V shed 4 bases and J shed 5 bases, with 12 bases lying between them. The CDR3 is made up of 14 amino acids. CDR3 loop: CASSFPGRDQPQHF. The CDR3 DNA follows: TGTGCCAGCAGTTTCCCAGGGAGGGATCAGCCCCAGCATTTT.

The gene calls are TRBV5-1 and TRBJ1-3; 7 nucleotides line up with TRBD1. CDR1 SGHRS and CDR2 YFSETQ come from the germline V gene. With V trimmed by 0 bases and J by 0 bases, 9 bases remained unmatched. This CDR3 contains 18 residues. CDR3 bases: TGCGCCAGCAGCTTGGGACAGGGCCGAATCATCTCTGGAAACACCATATATTTT. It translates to CASSLGQGRIISGNTIYF.